The present TCR beta chain was sequenced within a study of radiation and T cells in renal cell carcinoma. Data came from immunoSEQ multiplex PCR; TCRdb stores just in-frame clones and leaves some out. The sample includes 100,000 to 150,000 clones, about four fifths of them seen just once. Time point: blood 2 weeks post-SBRT. The treatment here: 15 Gy SBRT to primary tumor, nephrectomy 4 weeks later. The CDR3 sequence is 13 residues long. Germline CDR1 and CDR2: SNHLY and FYNNEI. V was cut by 4 bases and J by 3 bases, with 9 bases left in between. The origin of this receptor is a man aged 50-59 years with renal cell carcinoma. J is TRBJ2-5 and V is TRBV2, with a possible D match to TRBD2 (6 bases). Sequences were derived from blood, sampled from a patient whose treatment included radiotherapy and nephrectomy. CDR3 DNA: TGTGCCAGCAGTGTGACTAGTGAAGAGACCCAGTACTTC. This encodes CASSVTSEETQYF.